Listed below are T cell receptor beta chains from one sample, sequenced in a study of T cell responses to AZD1222 COVID-19 vaccine. Data came from immunoSEQ multiplex PCR; TCRdb stores just in-frame clones and leaves some out. The sample shows about 92,000 clones, roughly 88% of them seen only once. The sequencing here drew on peripheral blood, taken on day 0 of AZD1222 vaccination. These receptors were collected from an adult in good health. Both conserved end residues are part of each CDR3. A D gene is named only where the DNA matches it firmly. Rows give clone size only sometimes, using once, few, many, or a class for an expanded clone.

CDR3 length	V gene	clone size	D gene	J gene	CDR3 DNA	CDR3 protein
15	TRBV3-1/TRBV3-2	-	TRBD1	TRBJ2-1	TGTGCCAGCAGCCAAGCAGGGGGCGGTTACAATGAGCAGTTCTTC	CASSQAGGGYNEQFF
17	TRBV13	once	TRBD1	TRBJ1-2	TGTGCCAGCAGCTTAAAGGGGCAGGGGGAGATTAACTATGGCTACACCTTC	CASSLKGQGEINYGYTF
13	TRBV6-6	-	-	TRBJ1-1	TGTGCCAGCAGTTACATTGATAGCACTGAAGCTTTCTTT	CASSYIDSTEAFF
15	TRBV19	once	TRBD1	TRBJ2-7	TGTGCCAGTAGTATTGGCGCCGAGACAGGGGGCGAGCAGTACTTC	CASSIGAETGGEQYF
14	TRBV9	once	-	TRBJ2-3	TGTGCCAGCAGCGTAGATCTAGTCACAGATACGCAGTATTTT	CASSVDLVTDTQYF
14	TRBV7-2	-	TRBD2	TRBJ2-5	TGTGCCAGCAGCTTACGGACTAGGGAAGAGACCCAGTACTTC	CASSLRTREETQYF
14	TRBV11-3	once	-	TRBJ2-7	TGTGCCCCTGGACCCGTTCAGAGCCTCCACGAGCAGTACTTC	CAPGPVQSLHEQYF
14	TRBV27	-	-	TRBJ1-5	TGTGCCAGCAGTACCGGGACATCCCATCAGCCCCAGCATTTT	CASSTGTSHQPQHF
13	TRBV2	-	-	TRBJ2-7	TGTGCCAGCAAGGGGAGACGGTCCTACGAGCAGTACTTC	CASKGRRSYEQYF
16	TRBV5-1	-	-	TRBJ1-1	TGCGCCAGCAGCCCCATGACCAGGACGGCGAACACTGAAGCTTTCTTT	CASSPMTRTANTEAFF
15	TRBV7-2	-	TRBD2	TRBJ2-3	TGTGCCAGCAGGTGGAGCGGGGGGGCTTCAGATACGCAGTATTTT	CASRWSGGASDTQYF
15	TRBV5-1	-	-	TRBJ2-3	TGCGCCAGCAGCTTGGACAGGACTAGCACAGATACGCAGTATTTT	CASSLDRTSTDTQYF
15	TRBV3-1/TRBV3-2	-	TRBD1	TRBJ1-5	TGTGCCAGCAGCTCTGACAGGGGGCGAGGGCAGCCCCAGCATTTT	CASSSDRGRGQPQHF
14	TRBV19	-	-	TRBJ1-1	TGTGCCAGTAGTATTCCAGGGCGGATCACTGAAGCTTTCTTT	CASSIPGRITEAFF
13	TRBV2	-	-	TRBJ2-2	TGTGCCAGCGCCCGGCAGGGAGTCGGGGAGCTGTTTTTT	CASARQGVGELFF
14	TRBV28	-	TRBD1	TRBJ1-4	TGTGCCAGCAGGACGGACAGGGACGCAGGAAAACTGTTTTTT	CASRTDRDAGKLFF
15	TRBV6-1	once	-	TRBJ1-2	TGTGCCAGCAGTGAAAGGGAGGGAATAGGTTATGGCTACACCTTC	CASSEREGIGYGYTF
12	TRBV12-3/TRBV12-4	-	TRBD2	TRBJ2-1	TGTGCCAGCAGTTTAGTAGGGCGGGGGAAGTTCTTC	CASSLVGRGKFF
13	TRBV6-5	-	-	TRBJ1-5	TGTGCCAGCAGTTCACGAAGGGACCAGCCCCAGCATTTT	CASSSRRDQPQHF
14	TRBV6-5	-	-	TRBJ2-2	TGTGCCAGCAGCTGGGACTTTGCTTACGGGGAGCTGTTTTTT	CASSWDFAYGELFF
14	TRBV6-5	few	TRBD1	TRBJ1-6	TGTGCCAGCAAGCGGGACAGCGGGAATTCACCCCTCCACTTT	CASKRDSGNSPLHF
13	TRBV28	-	TRBD1	TRBJ2-2	TGTGCCACTCGAGGACAGGGGGCCCGGGAGCTGTTTTTT	CATRGQGARELFF